This TCR beta chain was sequenced for a study of cytomegalovirus exposure and HLA in healthy donors (TCRdb year 2017). For the study in its entirety: An earlier analysis of 587 of the donors reported about 250 Gb of sequence data and 100 million to 140 million unique TCR beta sequences from 150 million to 200 million T cells. The study used immunosequencing to profile the T cell repertoires of under 700 subjects and linked those repertoires to cytomegalovirus serostatus. To predict cytomegalovirus infection status, the study combined high-throughput TCR immunosequencing, statistical association of individual TCRs with disease status, and machine learning. Donor age, sex, ethnicity and CMV serostatus were compiled together with the repertoire data. Approximately 300 gigabases of sequencing data and 91 million or so unique TCR sequences made up an early release that covered approximately 700 HLA-typed donors. All discovery cohort repertoires had been generated on a single sequencing platform. Both class I and class II loci were covered by HLA typing, at four-digit resolution. Among roughly 400 genotyped donors of the cohort, an average of around 240,000 unique TCR beta nucleotide sequences was sequenced per donor, of which about 19% were non-productive. The study was designed to test whether signatures of past pathogen exposure could be identified by cataloging public T cell receptors. A later genetic analysis took genome-wide SNP genotypes for about 65% of the 666 donors and used that subset as a discovery cohort. An earlier analysis of 450 to 750 of the donors used high-throughput TCR beta sequencing to judge whether each TCR beta V gene segment behaved as functional or pseudogenic. Rather than using new phenotypic data, the later analysis identified candidate immune exposures from TCR beta sequences and from how often those sequences occurred across donors. Roughly five DR-DQ haplotypes were treated as single units for association and clustering because of strong linkage in the cohort. A separate validation cohort of roughly 130 different subjects was used in addition to the roughly 720-subject first cohort. The genetic ancestry cluster associated with self-reported Caucasian donors included about 81% of the 300 to 400 genotyped donors. A later analysis re-analyzed previously published TCR beta repertoires from roughly 600 donors and added high-resolution HLA genotyping to study TCR occurrence patterns. Typing coverage varied by locus: about 620-630 donors for A, B, C, DRB1 and DQB1; 522 for DQA1; some 610 for DPA1; approximately 470 for DPB1. What the study reported, not specific to this receptor: Because HLA typing was missing for some donors at each locus, association tests included only the typed subset. A further reported finding was that TCR beta sequences accurately predicted the HLA-A and HLA-B alleles for most subjects in the first cohort. The earlier analysis of fewer than 750 of the donors excluded around 17 rarely observed V segments, including chromosome 9 orphons, because counts were too low. According to a later analysis, parvovirus B19, influenza, CMV and Epstein-Barr virus appeared linked to several top co-occurrence clusters. When HLA alleles, especially DR and DQ, strongly co-occurred, attributing TCR associations to individual alleles was difficult. Most TCR sequences were observed very rarely across donors, whereas some public TCRs were present in many individuals. A later analysis found that most CMV-associated TCR beta chains appeared HLA-restricted, with HLA associations seemingly driven largely by CMV exposure. Some IMGT-functional V segments, including TRBV6-2 and TRBV6-3, could not be told apart with the 87-base-pair reads, so those segments were excluded. According to the authors, the approach could potentially be generalized to other disease states and immunological phenotypes. Correlated functional status among segregating V segments might be attributable to linkage disequilibrium, but an unknown experimental factor could not be ruled out. In vitro tests confirmed that a few of the cytomegalovirus-associated TCR beta chains recognize cytomegalovirus antigens. In a later analysis, HLA-associated TCR beta chains were found to be more clonally expanded and to have lower generation probabilities than equally common non-associated chains. In a later genetic analysis, a missense DCLRE1C variant was associated with V-gene and J-gene trimming of TCR beta chains, and the association was replicated in an independent cohort. In this cohort, only TCR beta chains were sequenced, and detectable features were limited by the absence of alpha or paired-chain data. Compared with the roughly 710-donor mean, donors in an Asian-associated ancestry cluster had fewer N-insertions in productive TCRs, according to a later genetic analysis. Specific HLA alleles were associated with some 15,000 TCR beta sequences at a false discovery rate of 0.05 in a later analysis. An earlier analysis of approximately 600 of the donors showed that most TCR beta V segments appeared in productive rearrangements either about 87% or about 30% of the time, which broadly matched IMGT annotations. Immune exposure information for the cohort was limited to CMV serostatus. A cluster of highly shared sequence variants was judged likely to represent a technical artifact of the sequencing pipeline. The presence/absence analyses assumed that sequencing depth was roughly uniform across donors, and that assumption may not be true. The study listed 170 or so TCR beta chains as associated with cytomegalovirus. In both the original and validation cohorts, the classifier was reported to diagnose cytomegalovirus status with high specificity and sensitivity. According to a later analysis, TCR association rates differed among HLA loci, with DRB1 alleles showing the most associated TCRs and HLA-C alleles showing the fewest.

V is pared back by 3 bases and J by 0 bases, with 14 bases lying between the germline termini. The CDR3, cysteine through phenylalanine, is 16 amino acids long. Kept here is only the CDR3 DNA, which spans 48 bases and is read in frame from base 1. Via the germline V gene, CDR1 is SNHLY and CDR2 FYNNEI. The protocol used for the library was the immunoSEQ multiplex PCR assay. A mixture of 60 forward primers for TCR Vbeta segments and 13 reverse primers for TCR Jbeta segments was used in the multiplex PCR. A multiplex PCR assay on genomic DNA amplified the CDR3 region of rearranged TCR beta genes. The Illumina HiSeq System was used to sequence the amplified TCR beta libraries as 87-base-pair reads. The authors' pipeline ran thus. A later analysis counted 75 million to 100 million unique TCR beta chains across the 640 or so repertoires, and around 9.9 million of these chains were shared by at least two donors. Raw reads were error-corrected and collapsed into unique sequences with a nearest-neighbor algorithm that merged closely related sequences to remove PCR and sequencing errors. To assign V, D and J gene segments, CDR3 sequences were aligned to IMGT reference sequences. For a sequence to be retained, a match of at least six nucleotides to both a V gene segment and a J gene segment was required. A rearrangement was called productive if the CDR3 had no stop codons and remained in frame with V and J, and every other rearrangement was called non-productive. CDR3 was defined by IMGT convention, running from the second conserved V-encoded cysteine to the conserved J-encoded phenylalanine. The earlier analysis of approximately 500 of the donors excluded sequences that lacked an unambiguous match to a single V gene segment. In an earlier analysis of some 590 of the donors, a V segment was called functional when productive rearrangements were above 56.7%, and segregating when the standard deviation between donors exceeded 5%. A statistical classification framework was built to diagnose cytomegalovirus status from the catalog of TCR beta chain sequences. In a later analysis, V and J genes were assigned by comparing TCR nucleotide sequences against IMGT/GENE-DB human TR gene sequences. A later analysis assigned CDR3 sequences and most-parsimonious VDJ recombination scenarios with the TCRdist pipeline. In a later analysis, each TCR beta chain was defined by its CDR3 amino acid sequence together with its V-gene family, and reads lacking a unique V-gene family were excluded. As a way to deal with suspected cross-contamination and a sequencing artifact, a later analysis dropped 450 to 700 nucleotide sequences that were highly shared and had low generation probability. For each public chain, a later analysis derived a clonal expansion index from normalized ranks of inferred template counts within each repertoire. A later analysis computed generation probabilities with a VDJ recombination model fitted to out-of-frame rearrangements, and checked the results against IGoR. A later analysis scored TCR-TCR, TCR-HLA and TCR-CMV co-occurrence with hypergeometric tests, applying a repertoire-size bias correction to TCR pairs. In a later analysis, false discovery rates were estimated by permuting HLA or CMV assignments 20 times. In a later analysis, co-occurring TCRs were grouped using DBSCAN, and TCRdist sequence similarity was added for clustering within HLA-allele-positive subsets. Co-occurrence clustering excluded repertoires with fewer than 30,000 or more than 120,000 public chains, plus five with anomalous nucleotide sharing. TCRdb limited this immuneACCESS table to in-frame rearrangements with V and J called. A share of clones is missing; checked studies link under half to unresolved V genes, and the rest is unexplained. That table is the source of V, J and clone size, and D and trimming were worked out from the DNA. This sample holds approximately 100,000 clones; 70% to 80% were observed only once. 9% to 15% of the sample lies in the top ten.

The cohort was made up of approximately 670 healthy bone marrow donors. At the time of sampling, all cohort members were nominally healthy, though unrecorded immune exposures were likely present. The donor was CMV seropositive and was included in the group of some 290 seropositive cohort members. Each donor provided a peripheral blood sample, and peripheral blood mononuclear cells were used for TCR beta sequencing. Genomic DNA was extracted from the blood cell samples with the Qiagen DNeasy Blood Extraction Kit. Turning to this clone: Its cognate antigen has yet to be identified. It has no much larger one-base neighbor in the sample; base qualities were not kept.

The sequence was collected from a woman between 40 and 50 years old in good health and CMV-seropositive. The chain uses TRBV2 and TRBJ2-5; a confident D gene designation cannot be given. Sequenced input: PBMCs. The nucleotide sequence reads as follows: TGTGCCAGCAGTGAGGCCCTCTCGAAGTACCAAGAGACCCAGTACTTC. It specifies CASSEALSKYQETQYF.